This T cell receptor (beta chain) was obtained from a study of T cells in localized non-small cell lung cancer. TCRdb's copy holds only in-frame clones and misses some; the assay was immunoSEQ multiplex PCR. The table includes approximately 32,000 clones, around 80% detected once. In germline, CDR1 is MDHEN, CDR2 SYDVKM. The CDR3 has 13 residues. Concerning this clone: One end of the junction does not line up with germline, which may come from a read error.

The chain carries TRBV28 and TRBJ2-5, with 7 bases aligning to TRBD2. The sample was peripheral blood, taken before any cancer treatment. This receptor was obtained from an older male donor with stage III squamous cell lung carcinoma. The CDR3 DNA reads TGTGCCAGCAGTCGAACCACCGGGACTACAACAGACTTC. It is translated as CASSRTTGTTTDF.